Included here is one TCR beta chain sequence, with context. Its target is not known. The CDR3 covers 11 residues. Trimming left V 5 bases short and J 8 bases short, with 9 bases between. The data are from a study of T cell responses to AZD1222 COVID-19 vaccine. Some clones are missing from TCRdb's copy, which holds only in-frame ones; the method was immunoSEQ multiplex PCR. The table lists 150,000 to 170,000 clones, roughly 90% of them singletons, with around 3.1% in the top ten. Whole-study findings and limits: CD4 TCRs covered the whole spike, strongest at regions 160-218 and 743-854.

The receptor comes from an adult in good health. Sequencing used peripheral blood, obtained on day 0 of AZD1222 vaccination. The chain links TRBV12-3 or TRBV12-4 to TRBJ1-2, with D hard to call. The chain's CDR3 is CASSPGSGYTF. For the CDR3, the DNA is TGTGCCAGCAGTCCAGGATCGGGCTACACCTTC.